One sample yielded the 21 T cell receptor beta chains listed below, sequenced in a study of shared clonotypes between healthy human individuals. Data came from immunoSEQ multiplex PCR; TCRdb stores just in-frame clones and leaves some out. Of about 520,000 clones listed, roughly 95% are singletons. Sequencing was done on a sample of naive CD4+ T cells sorted from blood. Indicated subset: CD45RA+ positively selected. The receptors were sampled from a woman in her twenties or thirties in good health.

This chain connects TRBV6-1 to TRBJ1-5; 8 nucleotides match TRBD1. The CDR3 runs to 15 residues. J gave up 6 bases and V 7 bases, and 11 bases lay outside the gene matches. Looked up from germline, CDR1 is MNHNS and CDR2 is SASEGT. The CDR3 loop reads CASILDRGWGQPQHF. The DNA for the CDR3 is TGTGCCAGCATCCTTGACAGGGGATGGGGTCAGCCCCAGCATTTT.

The V call is TRBV6-1, the J call TRBJ1-4; the D gene is possibly TRBD1 (5 bases). CDR1 is MNHNS and CDR2 is SASEGT in the germline V gene. The CDR3 is 16 residues long. With 3 bases removed from V and 3 bases from J, the gap between germline ends came to 14 bases. The CDR3 here is CASSDTQGAANEKLFF. CDR3 nucleotides: TGTGCCAGCAGTGACACGCAGGGTGCGGCTAATGAAAAACTGTTTTTT.

V usage is TRBV7-9 and J usage is TRBJ1-3; TRBD1 matches 8 bases. The germline V gene encodes CDR1 SEHNR and CDR2 FQNEAQ (reference sequence). Losses at the gene ends were 5 bases for V and 4 bases for J; bases not matched to a gene: 4. The CDR3 has 14 residues. CDR3 nucleotide sequence: TGTGCCAGCAGCGGACGGACAGGGGGAAACACCATATATTTT. The encoded protein is CASSGRTGGNTIYF. Using reference TRBV7-9 and TRBJ1-3 for the parts outside the CDR3, the full variable domain is DTGVSQNPRHKITKRGQNVTFRCDPISEHNRLYWYRQTLGQGPEFLTYFQNEAQLEKSRLLSDRFSAERPKGSFSTLEIQRTEQGDSAMYLCASSGRTGGNTIYFGEGSWLTVV.

This sequence joins TRBV5-1 and TRBJ2-1; D may be TRBD1 (5 bases). V was trimmed by 5 bases and J by 4 bases, leaving 7 bases between them. This CDR3 region has 12 residues. Looked up from germline, CDR1 is SGHRS and CDR2 is YFSETQ. CDR3 sequence (DNA): TGCGCCAGCAGTGACAGTTACAATGAGCAGTTCTTC. It yields the protein CASSDSYNEQFF. Drawing the rest from reference TRBV5-1 and TRBJ2-1, the complete variable domain is KAGVTQTPRYLIKTRGQQVTLSCSPISGHRSVSWYQQTPGQGLQFLFEYFSETQRNKGNFPGRFSGRQFSNSRSEMNVSTLELGDSALYLCASSDSYNEQFFGPGTRLTVL.

The gene calls are TRBV18 and TRBJ1-5; D uncertain. Germline V lookup: CDR1 KGHSH, CDR2 LQKENI. The CDR3 length is 20 residues. Trimming took 6 bases from V and 0 from J, leaving 27 bases between them. CDR3 sequence: CASSLPPPERDLDSNQPQHF. The CDR3 DNA sequence: TGTGCCAGCTCCCTACCCCCCCCGGAGAGAGACCTGGATAGCAATCAGCCCCAGCATTTT.

This rearrangement joins TRBV4-1 to TRBJ2-2, with D maybe TRBD1 (6 bases). The ends were cut back, 3 bases at V and 5 bases at J, with 16 bases in the middle. This CDR3 contains 16 residues. The V gene's germline CDR1 is MGHRA and CDR2 YSYEKL. As DNA, the CDR3 is TGCGCCAGCAGCCAGGGCAGGGGCGTAAAGACCGGGGAGCTGTTTTTT. Translated, it gives CASSQGRGVKTGELFF.

This clone was counted only a few times. This chain joins TRBV18 and TRBJ1-2, with a weak D call TRBD1 (5 bases). V was shortened by 0 bases and J by 7 bases, with 9 bases between the two germline ends. This CDR3 is 13 amino acids long. Germline V gives CDR1 KGHSH, CDR2 LQKENI. CDR3 loop: CASSPPGPLGYTF. CDR3 DNA sequence: TGTGCCAGCTCACCACCGGGGCCACTTGGCTACACCTTC.

The chain is built from TRBV18 and TRBJ2-3, with D possibly called TRBD1 or TRBD2 (5 bases each). Trimming removed 2 bases at V and 0 bases at J, with 6 bases between. The CDR3 extends over 14 amino acids. Per the germline V gene, CDR1 is KGHSH and CDR2 is LQKENI. CDR3 in DNA: TGTGCCAGCTCACCAGGGGGAAGCACAGATACGCAGTATTTT. Amino acid sequence: CASSPGGSTDTQYF.

The DNA of the CDR3 is TGCGCCAGCAGTGAGGGACCCAGTGCTGATACGCAGTATTTT. This translates into CASSEGPSADTQYF. This sequence joins TRBV5-1 and TRBJ2-3; D is possibly TRBD1 or TRBD2 (5 bases each). CDR1 is SGHRS and CDR2 is YFSETQ in the germline V gene. This CDR3 has 14 amino acids. Trimming removed 5 bases from V and 6 bases from J, with 16 bases in between.

As concerns this clone: Other nucleotide sequences in the sample specify the same CDR3. The chain combines TRBV2 with TRBJ2-5; no clear D. Germline CDR1 and CDR2: SNHLY and FYNNEI. The CDR3 sequence is 11 residues long. The germline V and J ends were trimmed by 6 bases and 0 bases, with 2 bases remaining between them. The CDR3 reads CASRYQETQYF. The CDR3 nucleotides are TGTGCCAGCAGGTACCAAGAGACCCAGTACTTC.

This rearrangement joins TRBV2 to TRBJ1-1; the D gene is possibly TRBD1 (6 bases). V was pared by 9 bases and J by 1 base, with 12 bases between. The germline CDR1 and CDR2 sequences are SNHLY and FYNNEI. The length of the CDR3 is 13 residues. In nucleotides, the CDR3 is TGTGCCAGACGGGGGGGCCCGAACACTGAAGCTTTCTTT. Its translation is CARRGGPNTEAFF.

CDR3 in DNA: TGCGCCAGCAGCTTCTTTCTTTCAGGTCCCCCTGGGGCCAACGTCCTGACTTTC. Translated, it gives CASSFFLSGPPGANVLTF. The chain joins TRBV5-1 to TRBJ2-6; the D is unclear. CDR1 SGHRS and CDR2 YFSETQ come from the germline V gene. The CDR3 sequence is 18 residues long. Trimming removed 2 bases from V and 2 bases from J, with 17 bases in between.

This chain connects TRBV30 to TRBJ2-1; 8 nucleotides match TRBD2. Germline assignment: CDR1 GTSNPN and CDR2 SVGIG (reference sequence). The CDR3 consists of 16 residues. J gave up 4 bases and V 5 bases, and 13 bases lay outside the gene matches. This CDR3 reads CAWSNPTSGAYNEQFF. The CDR3 DNA sequence: TGTGCCTGGTCTAACCCCACTAGCGGAGCATACAATGAGCAGTTCTTC.

V gene TRBV9 combines with J gene TRBJ1-5; no reliable D call. Germline CDR1 is SGDLS and CDR2 is YYNGEE. The V end lost 4 bases, the J end lost 3 bases, and 11 bases lay between the germline ends. The CDR3 is 14 residues long. Here the CDR3 DNA reads TGTGCCAGCAGCATTGGGCAGAACAATCAGCCCCAGCATTTT. Translation gives CASSIGQNNQPQHF.

The rearrangement joins TRBV9 to TRBJ2-7; D may be TRBD1 or TRBD2 (5 bases each). The V end lost 0 bases, the J end lost 3 bases, and 13 bases lay between the germline ends. The germline CDR1 and CDR2 sequences are SGDLS and YYNGEE. The CDR3 loop spans 15 amino acids. The CDR3 spells CASSVGGTKNYEQYF. The CDR3 DNA follows: TGTGCCAGCAGCGTAGGGGGGACCAAGAACTACGAGCAGTACTTC.

The rearrangement uses TRBV25-1 and TRBJ2-1, with a weak D call TRBD1 (5 bases). Trimming removed 1 base at V and 1 base at J, with 8 bases between. There are 15 residues in the CDR3. Looked up from germline, CDR1 is MGHDK and CDR2 is SYGVNS. CDR3 DNA: TGTGCCAGCAGTGAATTTAGGGGATCCTACAATGAGCAGTTCTTC. Its translation: CASSEFRGSYNEQFF.

This sequence joins TRBV6-5 and TRBJ2-5; D remains ambiguous. The length of the CDR3 is 15 residues. In germline, CDR1 is MNHEY, CDR2 SVGAGI. V was cut by 2 bases and J by 7 bases, with 17 bases left in between. The CDR3 DNA sequence: TGTGCCAGCAGTTACGGGCAGCCCTCATCTGGGACCCAGTACTTC. The encoded protein is CASSYGQPSSGTQYF.

V and J are TRBV7-8 and TRBJ1-2, with D hard to call. Trimming pared 3 bases from V and 7 bases from J, leaving 15 bases between. Germline V CDR1 and CDR2: SGHVS, FQNEAQ. The CDR3 sequence is 14 residues long. The CDR3 DNA follows: TGTGCCAGCAGCTTTCTTTCCCTTCGGTCTGGCTACACCTTC. Translation: CASSFLSLRSGYTF.

The chain employs TRBV10-1 and TRBJ2-7, with D tentatively TRBD1 or TRBD2 (7 bases each). Germline V gene lookup returns CDR1 WNHNN and CDR2 SYGVQD (reference sequence). This CDR3 is 15 amino acids long. V gave up 0 bases and J gave up 7 bases, with 16 bases separating them. CDR3 region: CASSESDREGGEQYF. For the CDR3, the DNA is TGCGCCAGCAGTGAGTCTGACAGGGAGGGTGGGGAGCAGTACTTC.

V is TRBV19 and J is TRBJ2-5; D is perhaps TRBD1 or TRBD2 (5 bases each). The V and J ends lost 6 bases and 4 bases respectively, with 9 bases between them. The CDR3 spans 12 residues. CDR1 is LNHDA and CDR2 is SQIVND in the germline V gene (reference sequence). Here the CDR3 DNA reads TGTGCCAGTAGCCCTGGGGGAGAGACCCAGTACTTC. Its translation: CASSPGGETQYF.

The chain combines TRBV15 with TRBJ2-1; D gene ambiguous. This CDR3 spans 16 amino acids. Trimming removed 1 base from V and 2 bases from J, with 12 bases in between. Germline V gene lookup returns CDR1 LNHNV and CDR2 YYDKDF (reference sequence). CDR3 protein: CATSRGSDAAYNEQFF. As DNA, the CDR3 is TGTGCCACCAGCAGAGGTTCGGACGCCGCCTACAATGAGCAGTTCTTC.